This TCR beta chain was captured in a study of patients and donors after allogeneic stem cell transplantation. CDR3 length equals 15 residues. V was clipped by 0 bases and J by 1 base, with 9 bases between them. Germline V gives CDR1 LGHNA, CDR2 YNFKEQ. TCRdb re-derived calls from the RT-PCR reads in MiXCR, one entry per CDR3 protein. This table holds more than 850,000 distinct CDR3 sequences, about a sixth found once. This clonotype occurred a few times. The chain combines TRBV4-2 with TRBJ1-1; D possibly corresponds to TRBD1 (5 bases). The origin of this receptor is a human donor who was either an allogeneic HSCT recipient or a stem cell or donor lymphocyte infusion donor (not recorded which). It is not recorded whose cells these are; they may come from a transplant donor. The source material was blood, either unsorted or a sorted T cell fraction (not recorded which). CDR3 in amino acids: CASSQDRVGNTEAFF. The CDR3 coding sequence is TGTGCCAGCAGCCAAGACAGGGTAGGGAACACTGAAGCTTTCTTT.